This T cell receptor (beta chain) was sequenced in a study of blood T cell repertoires in COVID-19. Whole-study context: From the United States, Italy and Spain came samples of acute and convalescent COVID-19. PBMCs, B-cell-depleted T cells, or T cells were the source of the cDNA or gDNA that made up the material.

V shed 2 bases and J shed 9 bases, with 11 bases lying between them. The germline CDR1 and CDR2 sequences are MDHEN and SYDVKM. CDR3 length: 13 residues. In the original workflow: Amplification with reference gene primers provided the estimates of nucleated cell counts. This table comes from immunoSEQ multiplex PCR, and its TCRdb copy is limited to in-frame clones, with some not included. The V and J calls and clone size are taken from that table; D and trimming were inferred from the DNA. The top ten clones hold under 4.5% of a sample with approximately 50,000 clones, around nine tenths of them seen once.

This clonotype was obtained from a human donor in a cohort sampled during active COVID-19. This chain connects TRBV28 to TRBJ2-1; maybe TRBD1 (6 bases). Sequences were obtained from peripheral blood. CDR3 amino acids: CASSLSSRGEQFF. The CDR3 nucleotides read TGTGCCAGCAGTTTAAGCAGCAGGGGTGAGCAGTTCTTC.